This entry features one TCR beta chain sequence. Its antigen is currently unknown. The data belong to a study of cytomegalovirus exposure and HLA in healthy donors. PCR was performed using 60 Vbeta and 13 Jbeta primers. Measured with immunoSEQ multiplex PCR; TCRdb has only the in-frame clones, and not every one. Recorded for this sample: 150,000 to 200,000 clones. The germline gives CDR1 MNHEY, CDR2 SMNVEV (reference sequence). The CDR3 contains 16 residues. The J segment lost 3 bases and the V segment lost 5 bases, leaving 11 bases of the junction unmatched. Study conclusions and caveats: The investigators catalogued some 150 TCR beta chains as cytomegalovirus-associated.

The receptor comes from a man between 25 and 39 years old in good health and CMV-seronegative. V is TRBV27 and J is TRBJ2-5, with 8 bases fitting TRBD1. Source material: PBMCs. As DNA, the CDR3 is TGTGCCAGCAGTCCATACTATGGACAGGGAAAAGAGACCCAGTACTTC. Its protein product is CASSPYYGQGKETQYF.